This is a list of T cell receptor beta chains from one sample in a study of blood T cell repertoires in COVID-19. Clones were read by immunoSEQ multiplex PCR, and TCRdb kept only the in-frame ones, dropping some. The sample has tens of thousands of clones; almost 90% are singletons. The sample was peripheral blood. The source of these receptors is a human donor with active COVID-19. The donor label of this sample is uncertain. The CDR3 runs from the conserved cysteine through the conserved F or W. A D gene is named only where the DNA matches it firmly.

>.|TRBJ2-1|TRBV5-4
CASSGFRGNYNEQFF
TGTGCCAGCAGCGGGTTCAGGGGAAACTACAATGAGCAGTTCTTC
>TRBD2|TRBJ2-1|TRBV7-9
CASSPTHLSGGATQFF
TGTGCCAGCAGCCCCACCCACCTTAGCGGGGGGGCGACGCAGTTCTTC
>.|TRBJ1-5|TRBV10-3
CAISVGPISFSNQPQHF
TGTGCCATCAGTGTGGGGCCGATTTCGTTTAGCAATCAGCCCCAGCATTTT
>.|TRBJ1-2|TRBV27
CASRGLGGAGGYTF
TGTGCCAGCAGGGGCCTCGGAGGGGCCGGTGGCTACACCTTC
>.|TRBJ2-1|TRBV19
CASRAPAGGSYNEQFF
TGTGCCAGTAGAGCCCCCGCCGGGGGCTCCTACAATGAGCAGTTCTTC
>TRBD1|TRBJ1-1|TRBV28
CASTSPGTGGIYTEAFF
TGTGCCAGCACCTCCCCCGGGACAGGGGGAATTTACACTGAAGCTTTCTTT
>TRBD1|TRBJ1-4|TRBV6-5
CASSYSIEGAGEKLFF
TGTGCCAGCAGTTACTCGATAGAGGGGGCGGGTGAAAAACTGTTTTTT
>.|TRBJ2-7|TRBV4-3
CASSQDLGSEQYF
TGCGCCAGCAGCCAAGATCTGGGGAGCGAGCAGTACTTC
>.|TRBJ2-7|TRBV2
CASSLRQILSYEQYF
TGTGCCAGCAGTCTAAGACAGATCCTCTCCTACGAGCAGTACTTC
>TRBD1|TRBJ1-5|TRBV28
CASTVRGQGDNQPQHF
TGTGCCAGCACCGTAAGGGGACAGGGGGATAATCAGCCCCAGCATTTT
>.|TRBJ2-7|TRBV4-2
CASSQERGTEQYF
TGTGCCAGCAGCCAAGAACGTGGGACAGAGCAGTACTTC
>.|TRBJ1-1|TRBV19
CASSIDPRGTEAFF
TGTGCCAGTAGTATAGATCCTCGAGGGACTGAAGCTTTCTTT
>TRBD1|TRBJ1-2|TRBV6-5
CASTLGQGAYYGYTF
TGTGCCAGCACCCTGGGACAGGGGGCTTACTATGGCTACACCTTC
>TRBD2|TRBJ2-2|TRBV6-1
CASSEAPGGPNTGELFF
TGTGCCAGCAGTGAAGCGCCGGGGGGGCCGAACACCGGGGAGCTGTTTTTT
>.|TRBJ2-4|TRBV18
CASSPRQELAKNIQYF
TGTGCCAGCTCACCCAGACAGGAACTAGCCAAAAACATTCAGTACTTC
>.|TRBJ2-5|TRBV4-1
CASSRLEVETQYF
TGCGCCAGCAGCCGCCTAGAGGTAGAGACCCAGTACTTC